Sequencing of this T cell receptor (beta chain) was carried out in a study of cytomegalovirus exposure and HLA in healthy donors. The primer mix had 60 Vbeta and 13 Jbeta primers. Only in-frame clones appear in the TCRdb table, and some are missing; sequencing was by immunoSEQ multiplex PCR. The table gives about 150,000 clones; the top ten clones make up under 2% of it. Losses at the gene ends were 4 bases for V and 6 bases for J; bases not matched to a gene: 11. Per germline, CDR1 SGDLS and CDR2 YYNGEE. The CDR3 totals 15 residues. This TCR was sampled from a woman in her 50s in good health and CMV-seronegative. V is TRBV9 and J is TRBJ1-2; 8 nucleotides align to TRBD1. Material: PBMCs. Here the CDR3 DNA reads TGTGCCAGCAGCCATAGTGGAGGACAGGGACATGGCTACACCTTC. Protein product: CASSHSGGQGHGYTF. The whole variable domain, remainder taken from reference TRBV9 and TRBJ1-2, is DSGVTQTPKHLITATGQRVTLRCSPRSGDLSVYWYQQSLDQGLQFLIQYYNGEERAKGNILERFSAQQFPDLHSELNLSSLELGDSALYFCASSHSGGQGHGYTFGSGTRLTVV.